This TCR beta chain was sequenced for a study of shared clonotypes between healthy human individuals. General study points: With few donors, the genetic and exposure-history diversity represented was limited. Rarefaction curves obtained for sorted subsets showed sequencing incomplete despite large depth. The sole specimen, blood, was sampled, and tissue repertoires likely differ. An expected dependence of interdonor clonotype sharing on sequencing depth was noted.

The CDR3 is made up of 16 amino acids. V gave up 1 base and J gave up 7 bases; unmatched junction bases: 10. Germline V CDR1 and CDR2: MGHRA, YSYEKL. The protocol was immunoSEQ multiplex PCR, while the TCRdb copy is restricted to in-frame clones and leaves out a portion. The sample contains some 500,000 clones, approximately 95% of which appear only once. About this clone itself: Its antigen is unknown.

This clonotype was obtained from a woman between 25 and 40 years old in good health. This rearrangement joins TRBV4-1 to TRBJ2-1, with 7 nucleotides matching TRBD2. Sequencing input: naive CD4+ T cells sorted from blood. The subset is: CD45RA+ positively selected. The CDR3 DNA is TGCGCCAGCAGCCAAGGGGGGGGTAAGTCAGGGAATGAGCAGTTCTTC. It yields the protein CASSQGGGKSGNEQFF.